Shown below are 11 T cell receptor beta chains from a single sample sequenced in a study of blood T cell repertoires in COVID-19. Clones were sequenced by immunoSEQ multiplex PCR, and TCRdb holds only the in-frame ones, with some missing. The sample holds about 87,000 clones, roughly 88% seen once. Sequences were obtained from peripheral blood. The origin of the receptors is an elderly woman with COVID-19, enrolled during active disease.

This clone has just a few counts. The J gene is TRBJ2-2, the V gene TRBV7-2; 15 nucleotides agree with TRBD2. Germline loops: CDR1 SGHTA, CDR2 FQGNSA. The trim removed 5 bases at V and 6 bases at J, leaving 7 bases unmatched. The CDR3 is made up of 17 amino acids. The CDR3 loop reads CASSPRGLAGGSGELFF. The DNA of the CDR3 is TGTGCCAGCAGCCCCCGGGGACTAGCGGGGGGTTCCGGGGAGCTGTTTTTT. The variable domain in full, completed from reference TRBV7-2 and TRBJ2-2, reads GAGVSQSPSNKVTEKGKDVELRCDPISGHTALYWYRQSLGQGLEFLIYFQGNSAPDKSGLPSDRFSAERTGGSVSTLTIQRTQQEDSAVYLCASSPRGLAGGSGELFFGEGSRLTVL.

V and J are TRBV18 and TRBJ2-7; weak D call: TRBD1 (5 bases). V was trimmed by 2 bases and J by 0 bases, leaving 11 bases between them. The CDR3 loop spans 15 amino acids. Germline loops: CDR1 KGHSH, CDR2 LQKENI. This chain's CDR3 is CASSPFSQGSYEQYF. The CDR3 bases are TGTGCCAGCTCACCATTCAGTCAGGGCTCCTACGAGCAGTACTTC. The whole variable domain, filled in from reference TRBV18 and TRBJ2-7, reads NAGVMQNPRHLVRRRGQEARLRCSPMKGHSHVYWYRQLPEEGLKFMVYLQKENIIDESGMPKERFSAEFPKEGPSILRIQQVVRGDSAAYFCASSPFSQGSYEQYFGPGTRLTVT.

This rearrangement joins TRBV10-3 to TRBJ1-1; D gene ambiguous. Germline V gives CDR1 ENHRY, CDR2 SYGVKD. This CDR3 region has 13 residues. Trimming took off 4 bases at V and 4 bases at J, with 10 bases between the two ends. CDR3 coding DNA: TGTGCCATCAGTGGCAGCGTACCCACTGAAGCTTTCTTT. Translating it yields CAISGSVPTEAFF.

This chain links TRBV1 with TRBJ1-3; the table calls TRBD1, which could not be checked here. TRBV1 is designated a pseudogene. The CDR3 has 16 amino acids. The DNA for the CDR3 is TGCACCAGCAGCCAAAGAGAAACAGGAGCTGGAAACACCATATATTTT. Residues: CTSSQRETGAGNTIYF.

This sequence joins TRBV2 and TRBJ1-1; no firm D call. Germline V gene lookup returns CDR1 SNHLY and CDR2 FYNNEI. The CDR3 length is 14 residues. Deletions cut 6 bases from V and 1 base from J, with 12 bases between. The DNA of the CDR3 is TGTGCCAGCAGGACCGGACGGGGGAACACTGAAGCTTTCTTT. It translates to CASRTGRGNTEAFF.

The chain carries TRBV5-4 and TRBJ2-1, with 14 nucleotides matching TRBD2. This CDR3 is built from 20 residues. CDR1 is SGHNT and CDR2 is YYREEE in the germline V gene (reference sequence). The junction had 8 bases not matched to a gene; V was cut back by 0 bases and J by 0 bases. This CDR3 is CASSLAYAGLAGGSYNEQFF. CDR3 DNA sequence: TGTGCCAGCAGCTTGGCCTACGCCGGACTAGCGGGGGGCTCCTACAATGAGCAGTTCTTC.

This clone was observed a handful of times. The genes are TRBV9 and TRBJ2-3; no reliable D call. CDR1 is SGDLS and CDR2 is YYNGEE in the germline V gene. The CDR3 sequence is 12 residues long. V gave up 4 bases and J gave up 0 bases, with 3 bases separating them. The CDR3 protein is CASSPSTDTQYF. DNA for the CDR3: TGTGCCAGCAGCCCGAGCACAGATACGCAGTATTTT.

The CDR3 DNA reads as TGTGCCAGCAGCTCCGGGACTGCCCGGGATACGCAGTATTTT. It specifies CASSSGTARDTQYF. The chain carries TRBV7-9 and TRBJ2-3; weak D call: TRBD2 (6 bases). Trimming took off 4 bases at V and 6 bases at J, with 14 bases between the two ends. From germline, CDR1 is SEHNR and CDR2 FQNEAQ (reference sequence). The CDR3 consists of 14 residues. Based on the CDR3 plus reference TRBV7-9 and TRBJ2-3, the full variable domain is DTGVSQNPRHKITKRGQNVTFRCDPISEHNRLYWYRQTLGQGPEFLTYFQNEAQLEKSRLLSDRFSAERPKGSFSTLEIQRTEQGDSAMYLCASSSGTARDTQYFGPGTRLTVL.

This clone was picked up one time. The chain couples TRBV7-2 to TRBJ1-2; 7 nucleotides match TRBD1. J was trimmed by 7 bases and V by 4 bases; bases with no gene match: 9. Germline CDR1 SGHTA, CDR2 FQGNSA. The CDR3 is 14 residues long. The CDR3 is CASSYQGGFSGYTF. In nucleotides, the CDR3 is TGTGCCAGCAGCTACCAGGGGGGCTTCAGTGGCTACACCTTC. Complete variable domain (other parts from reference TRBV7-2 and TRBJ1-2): GAGVSQSPSNKVTEKGKDVELRCDPISGHTALYWYRQSLGQGLEFLIYFQGNSAPDKSGLPSDRFSAERTGGSVSTLTIQRTQQEDSAVYLCASSYQGGFSGYTFGSGTRLTVV.

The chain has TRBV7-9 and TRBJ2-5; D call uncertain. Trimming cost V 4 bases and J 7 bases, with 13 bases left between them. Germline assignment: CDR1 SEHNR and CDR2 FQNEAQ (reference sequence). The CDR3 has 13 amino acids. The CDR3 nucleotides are TGTGCCAGCAGCTCCGGATATGCAGGGACCCAGTACTTC. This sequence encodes CASSSGYAGTQYF.

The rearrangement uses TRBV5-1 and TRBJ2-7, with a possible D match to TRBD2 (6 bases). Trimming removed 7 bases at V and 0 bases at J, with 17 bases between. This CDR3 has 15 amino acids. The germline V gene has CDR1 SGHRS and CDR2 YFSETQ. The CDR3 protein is CASRTVAGSSYEQYF. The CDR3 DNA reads TGCGCCAGCCGGACGGTGGCGGGAAGCTCCTACGAGCAGTACTTC. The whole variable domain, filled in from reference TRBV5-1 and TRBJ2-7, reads KAGVTQTPRYLIKTRGQQVTLSCSPISGHRSVSWYQQTPGQGLQFLFEYFSETQRNKGNFPGRFSGRQFSNSRSEMNVSTLELGDSALYLCASRTVAGSSYEQYFGPGTRLTVT.